This TCR beta chain is from a study of shared clonotypes between healthy human individuals. In the study overall: CD4 naive and memory got three plates each, CD8 naive two, CD8 memory one. Study-level results: Rarefaction demonstrated incomplete sorted-subset sequencing despite large depth. The sole specimen, blood, was sampled, and tissue repertoires likely differ.

CDR1 is MDHEN, CDR2 SYDVKM, per germline. After removal of 5 bases from V and 4 bases from J, the junction contained 14 bases not matched to a gene. CDR3 length: 18 amino acids. About this clone itself: Its antigen is currently unknown.

On sorted subsets, replicate PCRs used 200 ng DNA, or tens of thousands of T cell genomes. Profiled with immunoSEQ multiplex PCR; TCRdb holds only in-frame clones, not every one. The sample records about 1.5 million clones, 95% to 99% being singletons. The chain joins TRBV28 to TRBJ2-7, with TRBD2 identical over 13 bases. The source of this sequence is a man aged 30 to 45 in good health. Sequenced input: naive CD4+ T cells sorted from blood. Sample subset: CD45RA+ positively selected. The CDR3 loop is CASSPTPGLAGFLYEQYF. The CDR3 region has the DNA TGTGCCAGCAGTCCTACCCCGGGACTAGCGGGATTTTTGTACGAGCAGTACTTC.